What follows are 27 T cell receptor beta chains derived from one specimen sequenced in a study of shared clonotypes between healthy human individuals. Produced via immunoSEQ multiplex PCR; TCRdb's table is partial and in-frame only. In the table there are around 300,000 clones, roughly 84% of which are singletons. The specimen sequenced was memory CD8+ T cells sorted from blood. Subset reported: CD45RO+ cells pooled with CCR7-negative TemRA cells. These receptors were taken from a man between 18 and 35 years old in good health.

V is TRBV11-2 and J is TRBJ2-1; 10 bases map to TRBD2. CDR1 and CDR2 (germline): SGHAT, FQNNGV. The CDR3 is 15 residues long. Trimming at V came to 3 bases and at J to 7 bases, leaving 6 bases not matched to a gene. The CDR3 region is CASSFSSGRVNEQFF. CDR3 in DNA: TGTGCCAGCAGCTTTTCGAGCGGGAGGGTAAATGAGCAGTTCTTC.

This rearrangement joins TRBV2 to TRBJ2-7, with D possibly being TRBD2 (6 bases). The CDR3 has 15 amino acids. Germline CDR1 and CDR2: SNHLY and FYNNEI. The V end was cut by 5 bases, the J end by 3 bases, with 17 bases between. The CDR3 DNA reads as TGTGCCAGCAGTTTAATGGGACTGACTAACTACGAGCAGTACTTC. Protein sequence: CASSLMGLTNYEQYF.

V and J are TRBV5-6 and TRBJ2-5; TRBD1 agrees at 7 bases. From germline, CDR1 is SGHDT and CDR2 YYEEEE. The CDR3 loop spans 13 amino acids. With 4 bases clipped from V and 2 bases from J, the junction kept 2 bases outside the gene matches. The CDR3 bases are TGTGCCAGCAGCAGGGGACAGCAAGAGACCCAGTACTTC. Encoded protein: CASSRGQQETQYF.

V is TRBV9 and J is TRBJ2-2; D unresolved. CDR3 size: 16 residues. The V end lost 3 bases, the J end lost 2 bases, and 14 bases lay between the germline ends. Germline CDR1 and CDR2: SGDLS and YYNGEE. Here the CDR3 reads CASSGADPRNTGELFF. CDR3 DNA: TGTGCCAGCAGCGGCGCGGACCCAAGAAACACCGGGGAGCTGTTTTTT. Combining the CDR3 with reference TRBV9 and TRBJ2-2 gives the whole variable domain DSGVTQTPKHLITATGQRVTLRCSPRSGDLSVYWYQQSLDQGLQFLIQYYNGEERAKGNILERFSAQQFPDLHSELNLSSLELGDSALYFCASSGADPRNTGELFFGEGSRLTVL.

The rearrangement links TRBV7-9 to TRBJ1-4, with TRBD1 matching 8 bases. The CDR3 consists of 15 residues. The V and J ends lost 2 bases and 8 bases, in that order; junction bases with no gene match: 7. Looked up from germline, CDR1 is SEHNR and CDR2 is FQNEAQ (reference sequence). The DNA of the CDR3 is TGTGCCAGCAGCTTAAGACAGGGGAAAGACGAAAAACTGTTTTTT. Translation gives CASSLRQGKDEKLFF.

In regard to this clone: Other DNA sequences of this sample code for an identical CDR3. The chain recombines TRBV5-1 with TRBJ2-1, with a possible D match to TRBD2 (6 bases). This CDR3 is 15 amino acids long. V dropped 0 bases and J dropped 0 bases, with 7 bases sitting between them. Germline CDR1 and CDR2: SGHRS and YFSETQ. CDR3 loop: CASSLVGGSYNEQFF. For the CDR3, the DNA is TGCGCCAGCAGCTTGGTGGGAGGCTCCTACAATGAGCAGTTCTTC.

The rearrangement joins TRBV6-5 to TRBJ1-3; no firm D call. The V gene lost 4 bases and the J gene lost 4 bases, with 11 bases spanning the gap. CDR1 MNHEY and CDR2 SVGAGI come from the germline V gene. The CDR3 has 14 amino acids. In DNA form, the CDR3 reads TGTGCCAGCAGTTTTCTTGGGAACGGAAACACCATATATTTT. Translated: CASSFLGNGNTIYF.

The CDR3 reads CASSQEWVSQPQHF. In DNA form, the CDR3 reads TGCGCCAGCAGCCAAGAATGGGTCAGCCAGCCCCAGCATTTT. The V and J genes are TRBV4-1 and TRBJ1-5; D is undetermined. This CDR3 comprises 14 residues. The germline V gene encodes CDR1 MGHRA and CDR2 YSYEKL. Trimming took off 0 bases at V and 7 bases at J, with 10 bases between the two ends.

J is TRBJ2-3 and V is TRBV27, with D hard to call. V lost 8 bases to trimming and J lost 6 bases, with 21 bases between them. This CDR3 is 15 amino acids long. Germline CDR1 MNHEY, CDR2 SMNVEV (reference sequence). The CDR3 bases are TGTGCCAGCGGACCGGCGAACAGTCGAATGGATACGCAGTATTTT. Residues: CASGPANSRMDTQYF.

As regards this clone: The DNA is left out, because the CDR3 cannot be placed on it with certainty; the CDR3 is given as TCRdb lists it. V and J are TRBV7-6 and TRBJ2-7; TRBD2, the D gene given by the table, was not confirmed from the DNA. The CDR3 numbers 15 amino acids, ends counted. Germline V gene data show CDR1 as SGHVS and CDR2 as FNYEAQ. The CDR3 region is CASSFGPGSSYEQYF.

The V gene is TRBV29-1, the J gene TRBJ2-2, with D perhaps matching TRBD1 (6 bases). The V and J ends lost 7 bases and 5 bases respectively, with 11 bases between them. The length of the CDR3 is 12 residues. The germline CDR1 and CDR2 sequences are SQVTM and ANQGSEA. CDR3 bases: TGCAGCGCCCGGGACACTACCGGGGAGCTGTTTTTT. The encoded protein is CSARDTTGELFF.

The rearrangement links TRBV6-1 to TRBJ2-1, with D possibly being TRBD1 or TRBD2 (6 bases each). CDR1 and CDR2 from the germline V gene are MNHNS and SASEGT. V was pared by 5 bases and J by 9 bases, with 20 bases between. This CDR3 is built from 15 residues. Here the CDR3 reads CASSTRDTRPGEQFF. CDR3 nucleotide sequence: TGTGCCAGCAGTACGCGGGACACCCGACCTGGTGAGCAGTTCTTC.

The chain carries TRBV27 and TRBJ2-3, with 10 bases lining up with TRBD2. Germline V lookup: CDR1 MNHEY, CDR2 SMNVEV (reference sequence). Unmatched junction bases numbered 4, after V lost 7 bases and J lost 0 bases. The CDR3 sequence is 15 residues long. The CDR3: CASKRLAGSTDTQYF. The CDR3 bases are TGTGCCAGCAAAAGACTAGCGGGTAGCACAGATACGCAGTATTTT.

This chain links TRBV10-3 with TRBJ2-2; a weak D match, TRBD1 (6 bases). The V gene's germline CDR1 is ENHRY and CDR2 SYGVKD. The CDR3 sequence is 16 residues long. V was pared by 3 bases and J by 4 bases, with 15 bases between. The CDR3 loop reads CAISDDRWTLTGELFF. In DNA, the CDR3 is TGTGCCATCAGTGATGACAGGTGGACTCTCACCGGGGAGCTGTTTTTT.

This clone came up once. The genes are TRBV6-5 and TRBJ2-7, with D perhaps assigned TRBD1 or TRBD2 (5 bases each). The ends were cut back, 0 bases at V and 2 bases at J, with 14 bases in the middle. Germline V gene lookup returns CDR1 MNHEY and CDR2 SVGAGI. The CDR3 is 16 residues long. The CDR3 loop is CASSYSGTRGTYEQYF. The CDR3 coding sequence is TGTGCCAGCAGTTACTCGGGGACCCGGGGCACCTACGAGCAGTACTTC.

The CDR3: CASSLGREAGGYTF. CDR3 nucleotides: TGTGCCAGCAGTTTGGGCAGGGAGGCTGGTGGCTACACCTTC. The genes are TRBV27 and TRBJ1-2; TRBD1 is a possible D gene (5 bases). CDR1 and CDR2 from the germline V gene are MNHEY and SMNVEV (reference sequence). Trimming removed 3 bases at V and 7 bases at J, with 15 bases between. The CDR3 has 14 residues.

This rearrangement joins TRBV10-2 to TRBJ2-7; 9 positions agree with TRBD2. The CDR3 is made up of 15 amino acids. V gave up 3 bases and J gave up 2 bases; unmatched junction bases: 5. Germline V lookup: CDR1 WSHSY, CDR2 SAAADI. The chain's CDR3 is CASSDSSGGPYEQYF. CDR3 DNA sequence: TGCGCCAGCAGTGATTCAAGCGGGGGGCCCTACGAGCAGTACTTC.

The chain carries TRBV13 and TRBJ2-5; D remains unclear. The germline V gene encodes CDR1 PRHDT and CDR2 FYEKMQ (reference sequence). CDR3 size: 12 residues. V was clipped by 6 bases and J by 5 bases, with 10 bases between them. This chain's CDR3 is CASSFLRETQYF. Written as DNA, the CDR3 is TGTGCCAGCAGTTTTCTCAGGGAGACCCAGTACTTC.

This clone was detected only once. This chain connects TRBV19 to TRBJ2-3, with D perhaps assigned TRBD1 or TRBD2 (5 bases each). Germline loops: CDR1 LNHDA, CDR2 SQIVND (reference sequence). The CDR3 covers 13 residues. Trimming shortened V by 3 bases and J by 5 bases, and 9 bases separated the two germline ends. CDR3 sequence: CASSIGAEDTQYF. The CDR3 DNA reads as TGTGCCAGTAGTATCGGGGCCGAAGATACGCAGTATTTT.

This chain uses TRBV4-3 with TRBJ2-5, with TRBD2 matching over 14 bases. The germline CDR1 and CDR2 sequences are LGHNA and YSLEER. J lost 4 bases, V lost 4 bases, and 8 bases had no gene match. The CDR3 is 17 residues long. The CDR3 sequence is CASSLRLAGGPGETQYF. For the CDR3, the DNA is TGCGCCAGCAGCCTAAGACTAGCGGGAGGGCCAGGAGAGACCCAGTACTTC.

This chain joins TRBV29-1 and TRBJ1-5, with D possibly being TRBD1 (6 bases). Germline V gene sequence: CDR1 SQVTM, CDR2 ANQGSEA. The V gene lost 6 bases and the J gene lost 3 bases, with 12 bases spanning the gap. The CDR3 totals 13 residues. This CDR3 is CSVETGYNQPQHF. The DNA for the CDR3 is TGCAGCGTAGAGACAGGATACAATCAGCCCCAGCATTTT.

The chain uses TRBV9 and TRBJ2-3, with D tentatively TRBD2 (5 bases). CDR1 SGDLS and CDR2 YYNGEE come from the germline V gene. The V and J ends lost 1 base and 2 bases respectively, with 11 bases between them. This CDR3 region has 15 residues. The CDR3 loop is CASSVPPEATDTQYF. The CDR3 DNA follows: TGTGCCAGCAGCGTACCCCCGGAGGCCACAGATACGCAGTATTTT.

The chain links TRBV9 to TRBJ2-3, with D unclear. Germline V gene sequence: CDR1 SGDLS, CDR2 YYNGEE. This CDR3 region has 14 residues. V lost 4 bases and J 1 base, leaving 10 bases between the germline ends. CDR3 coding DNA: TGTGCCAGCAGCCCCCCCTTTGGCACAGATACGCAGTATTTT. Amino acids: CASSPPFGTDTQYF. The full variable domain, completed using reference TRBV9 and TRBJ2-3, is DSGVTQTPKHLITATGQRVTLRCSPRSGDLSVYWYQQSLDQGLQFLIQYYNGEERAKGNILERFSAQQFPDLHSELNLSSLELGDSALYFCASSPPFGTDTQYFGPGTRLTVL.

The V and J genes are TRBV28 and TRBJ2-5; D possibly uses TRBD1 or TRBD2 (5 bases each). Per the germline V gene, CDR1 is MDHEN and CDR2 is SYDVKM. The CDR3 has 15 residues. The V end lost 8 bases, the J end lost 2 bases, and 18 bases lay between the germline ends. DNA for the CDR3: TGTGCCAGCTCCCAACGTGGGACCCCTCAAGAGACCCAGTACTTC. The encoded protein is CASSQRGTPQETQYF. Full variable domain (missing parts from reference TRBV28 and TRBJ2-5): DVKVTQSSRYLVKRTGEKVFLECVQDMDHENMFWYRQDPGLGLRLIYFSYDVKMKEKGDIPEGYSVSREKKERFSLILESASTNQTSMYLCASSQRGTPQETQYFGPGTRLLVL.

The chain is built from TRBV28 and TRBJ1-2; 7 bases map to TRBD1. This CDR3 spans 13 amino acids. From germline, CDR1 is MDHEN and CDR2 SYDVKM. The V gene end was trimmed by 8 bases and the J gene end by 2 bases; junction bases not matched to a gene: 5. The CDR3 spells CASSEGGNYGYTF. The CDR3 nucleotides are TGTGCCAGCTCTGAAGGGGGCAACTATGGCTACACCTTC.

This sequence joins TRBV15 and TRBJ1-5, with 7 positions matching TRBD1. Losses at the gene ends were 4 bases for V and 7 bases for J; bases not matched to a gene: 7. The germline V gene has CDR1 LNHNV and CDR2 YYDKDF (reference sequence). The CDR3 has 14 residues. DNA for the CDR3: TGTGCCACCAGCACATCGCCAGGGGGGCAGCCCCAGCATTTT. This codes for CATSTSPGGQPQHF.

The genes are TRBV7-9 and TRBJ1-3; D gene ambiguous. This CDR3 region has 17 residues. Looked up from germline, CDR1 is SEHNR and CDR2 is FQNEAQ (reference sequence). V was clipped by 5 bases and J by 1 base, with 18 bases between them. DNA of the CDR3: TGTGCCAGCAGCCCGCCCCGGGTCGCCGAATCTGGAAACACCATATATTTT. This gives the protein CASSPPRVAESGNTIYF.